This passage covers 20 T cell receptor beta chains from one sample sequenced in a study of T cells in Graves' hyperthyroidism and ophthalmopathy. What was amplified from RNA transcripts were TCR beta CDR3 regions. The HTBI primer set drove a first-round RT-PCR of the TCR CDR3. Each CDR3 protein gets one entry after TCRdb re-called the multiplex PCR reads with MiXCR. The sample consists of hundreds of thousands of distinct CDR3 sequences, around 20% of them appearing once. The sample taken for sequencing was blood. These receptors originate from a man between 35 and 55 years old with Graves' ophthalmopathy.

Concerning this clonotype itself: Since a much larger clone is just one base distant, this may be a read error. The chain's CDR3 is CASSYTTSGSYNEQYF. CDR3 coding DNA: TGTGCCAGCAGTTACACTACTAGCGGCTCCTACAATGAGCAGTACTTC. The V and J genes are TRBV6-2 or TRBV6-3 and TRBJ2-1, with TRBD2 identical over 8 bases. TRBJ2-7 matches the DNA end more closely, so the J call is doubtful. CDR1 MNHEY and CDR2 SVGEGT come from the germline V gene. The CDR3 runs to 16 residues.

This clonotype was counted between two and nine times. V is TRBV30 and J is TRBJ1-1; TRBD1 aligns across 10 bases. Germline V gene data show CDR1 as GTSNPN and CDR2 as SVGIG (reference sequence). V dropped 7 bases and J dropped 5; count of bases not matched to a gene: 10. The CDR3 is made up of 14 amino acids. The CDR3 sequence: CASTIGQGETEAFF. The CDR3 bases are TGTGCCTCAACCATCGGACAGGGGGAGACTGAAGCTTTCTTT.

This clonotype was recorded a few times. The V and J genes are TRBV3-1 and TRBJ1-3; D is perhaps TRBD1 (5 bases). The germline CDR1 and CDR2 sequences are LGHDT and YNNKEL (reference sequence). The CDR3 has 15 amino acids. The V end lost 4 bases, the J end lost 6 bases, and 16 bases lay between the germline ends. CDR3 in DNA: TGTGCCAGCAGCCTCGGTCGGGGGGAGGTAAACACCATATATTTT. Its translation is CASSLGRGEVNTIYF.

The chain is built from TRBV12-3 or TRBV12-4 and TRBJ1-3; no definite D call. The CDR3 is made up of 14 amino acids. The germline V and J ends were trimmed by 6 bases and 5 bases, with 14 bases remaining between them. The CDR3 region has the DNA TGTGCCAGCAGCCCCGAGACATACCGAAACACCATATATTTT. Translation: CASSPETYRNTIYF.

V is TRBV7-9 and J is TRBJ2-2; D ambiguous. The CDR3 has 13 amino acids. The V end lost 2 bases, the J end lost 2 bases, and 3 bases lay between the germline ends. The germline gives CDR1 SEHNR, CDR2 FQNEAQ (reference sequence). The CDR3 bases are TGTGCCAGCAGCTTACCCAACACCGGGGAGCTGTTTTTT. It codes for CASSLPNTGELFF. Supplemented by reference TRBV7-9 and TRBJ2-2, the full variable domain reads DTGVSQNPRHKITKRGQNVTFRCDPISEHNRLYWYRQTLGQGPEFLTYFQNEAQLEKSRLLSDRFSAERPKGSFSTLEIQRTEQGDSAMYLCASSLPNTGELFFGEGSRLTVL.

This chain connects TRBV4-3 to TRBJ1-6; possible D gene TRBD1, 5 bases. Germline V lookup: CDR1 LGHNA, CDR2 YSLEER. The CDR3 extends over 16 amino acids. Trimming pared 0 bases from V and 6 bases from J, leaving 12 bases between. CDR3 region: CASSQDPGRVNSPLHF. DNA for the CDR3: TGCGCCAGCAGCCAAGACCCCGGCAGGGTTAATTCACCCCTCCACTTT.

This clonotype was observed a handful of times. The gene calls are TRBV28 and TRBJ1-2; D is ambiguous. Germline CDR1 reads MDHEN; CDR2 reads SYDVKM. V was pared by 1 base and J by 4 bases, with 10 bases between. The CDR3 is 14 amino acids. The CDR3, as DNA: TGTGCCAGCAGTTTATCCACGCCGCTCTATGGCTACACCTTC. It codes for CASSLSTPLYGYTF.

V gene TRBV5-1 combines with J gene TRBJ1-4; D gene uncertain. The length of the CDR3 is 14 residues. Germline V gene sequence: CDR1 SGHRS, CDR2 YFSETQ. Trimming left V 5 bases short and J 4 bases short, with 12 bases between. The CDR3 bases are TGCGCCAGCAGATCGGGAGGATTTAATGAAAAACTGTTTTTT. As protein: CASRSGGFNEKLFF.

This clonotype occurred many times. V and J are TRBV7-8 and TRBJ2-5; 11 positions match TRBD1. The germline V gene encodes CDR1 SGHVS and CDR2 FQNEAQ. Trimming cost V 5 bases and J 5 bases; bases outside gene matches: 10. The CDR3 length is 16 residues. The CDR3 DNA reads as TGTGCCAGCAGCCCCCCCGGGACAGGGGGGAGGGAGACCCAGTACTTC. This translates into CASSPPGTGGRETQYF.

This clonotype was counted once. The chain combines TRBV19 with TRBJ2-7, with 10 bases aligning to TRBD2. CDR1 is LNHDA, CDR2 SQIVND, per germline (reference sequence). V gave up 1 base and J gave up 6 bases; unmatched junction bases: 9. The CDR3 is 16 amino acids. CDR3 nucleotides: TGTGCCAGTAGTATAGGAACCGGGACTAGCGAGGGCGAGCAGTACTTC. It codes for CASSIGTGTSEGEQYF.

V and J are TRBV5-5 and TRBJ2-1; 8 nucleotides align to TRBD2. J was trimmed by 9 bases and V by 2 bases; bases with no gene match: 13. CDR3 length equals 16 residues. Germline assignment: CDR1 SGHKS and CDR2 YYEKEE (reference sequence). The CDR3 spells CASSLLAGGYFLEQFF. The CDR3 nucleotides are TGTGCCAGCAGCTTATTGGCGGGGGGATACTTTCTTGAGCAGTTCTTC.

In this sample, this clonotype turned up many times. This chain connects TRBV18 to TRBJ1-5; D is unclear. CDR3 length: 15 amino acids. Germline CDR1 and CDR2: KGHSH and LQKENI. V gave up 0 bases and J gave up 7 bases, with 13 bases separating them. In DNA, the CDR3 is TGTGCCAGCTCACCACCTGGCCAGCTGTTCCAGCCCCAGCATTTT. Its protein product is CASSPPGQLFQPQHF.

This chain links TRBV5-1 with TRBJ2-1; 12 nucleotides agree with TRBD2. Germline V gene sequence: CDR1 SGHRS, CDR2 YFSETQ. The CDR3 contains 17 residues. J lost 3 bases, V lost 2 bases, and 6 bases had no gene match. The CDR3 bases are TGCGCCAGCAGCTTTGGACTAGCGGGACGCAACTACAATGAGCAGTTCTTC. Protein: CASSFGLAGRNYNEQFF.

V usage is TRBV19 and J usage is TRBJ1-4, with D possibly being TRBD1 (5 bases). V gave up 7 bases and J gave up 0 bases, with 12 bases separating them. There are 15 residues in the CDR3. Germline V gene sequence: CDR1 LNHDA, CDR2 SQIVND (reference sequence). CDR3 loop: CASTRGDATNEKLFF. The CDR3 DNA sequence: TGTGCCAGTACCCGAGGGGATGCAACTAATGAAAAACTGTTTTTT.

This clonotype has a count of ten or more. This rearrangement joins TRBV11-2 to TRBJ2-5; 9 bases fit TRBD2. This CDR3 spans 16 amino acids. CDR1 and CDR2 from the germline V gene are SGHAT and FQNNGV. V lost 5 bases and J lost 4; bases outside the gene matches: 11. CDR3 coding DNA: TGTGCCAGCAGCCCACCGAGCGGGGGGCCGGGAGAGACCCAGTACTTC. Its protein product is CASSPPSGGPGETQYF.

J is TRBJ2-5 and V is TRBV7-2; D uncertain. From germline, CDR1 is SGHTA and CDR2 FQGNSA. This CDR3 region has 17 residues. Deletions cut 3 bases from V and 5 bases from J, with 22 bases between. CDR3 sequence: CASSFGPPSIVWETQYF. Here the CDR3 DNA reads TGTGCCAGCAGCTTTGGCCCCCCAAGCATAGTTTGGGAGACCCAGTACTTC. Looking up the rest from reference TRBV7-2 and TRBJ2-5 gives the full variable domain: GAGVSQSPSNKVTEKGKDVELRCDPISGHTALYWYRQSLGQGLEFLIYFQGNSAPDKSGLPSDRFSAERTGGSVSTLTIQRTQQEDSAVYLCASSFGPPSIVWETQYFGPGTRLLVL.

This clonotype occurred many times. V usage is TRBV5-8 and J usage is TRBJ1-1; no definite D call. Trimming took 0 bases from V and 0 from J, leaving 9 bases between them. Germline CDR1 is SGHTS and CDR2 is YDEGEE. This CDR3 region has 15 residues. CDR3 region: CASSLAGVMNTEAFF. CDR3 bases: TGTGCCAGCAGCTTGGCCGGGGTTATGAACACTGAAGCTTTCTTT.

With respect to this clonotype: This could be a read error, since a much larger clone is one nucleotide away. The gene calls are TRBV20-1 and TRBJ1-1; possibly TRBD1 for D (5 bases). The CDR3 has 14 residues. From germline, CDR1 is DFQATT and CDR2 SNEGSKA (reference sequence). Trimming left V 5 bases short and J 3 bases short, with 16 bases between. CDR3 DNA: TGCAGTGCTCAGAGACTTGGGGGGGACACTGAAGCTTTCTTT. This encodes CSAQRLGGDTEAFF.

This clonotype was recorded many times. The genes are TRBV20-1 and TRBJ2-7; 7 nucleotides line up with TRBD2. CDR1 and CDR2 (germline): DFQATT, SNEGSKA (reference sequence). The CDR3 spans 15 residues. With 4 bases clipped from V and 5 bases from J, the junction kept 14 bases outside the gene matches. The CDR3 coding sequence is TGCAGTGCTACTGCCCAGCGGGGAGGTCGGAACGAGCAGTACTTC. It is translated as CSATAQRGGRNEQYF.

This clonotype was found a few times. J is TRBJ1-3 and V is TRBV6-2 or TRBV6-3, with TRBD1 as a possible D gene (5 bases). Germline CDR1 reads MNHEY; CDR2 reads SVGEGT. The germline V and J ends were trimmed by 4 bases and 0 bases, with 10 bases remaining between them. The CDR3 totals 15 residues. The DNA for the CDR3 is TGTGCCAGCAGTTTCGACAGTATCTCTGGAAACACCATATATTTT. Translating gives CASSFDSISGNTIYF.